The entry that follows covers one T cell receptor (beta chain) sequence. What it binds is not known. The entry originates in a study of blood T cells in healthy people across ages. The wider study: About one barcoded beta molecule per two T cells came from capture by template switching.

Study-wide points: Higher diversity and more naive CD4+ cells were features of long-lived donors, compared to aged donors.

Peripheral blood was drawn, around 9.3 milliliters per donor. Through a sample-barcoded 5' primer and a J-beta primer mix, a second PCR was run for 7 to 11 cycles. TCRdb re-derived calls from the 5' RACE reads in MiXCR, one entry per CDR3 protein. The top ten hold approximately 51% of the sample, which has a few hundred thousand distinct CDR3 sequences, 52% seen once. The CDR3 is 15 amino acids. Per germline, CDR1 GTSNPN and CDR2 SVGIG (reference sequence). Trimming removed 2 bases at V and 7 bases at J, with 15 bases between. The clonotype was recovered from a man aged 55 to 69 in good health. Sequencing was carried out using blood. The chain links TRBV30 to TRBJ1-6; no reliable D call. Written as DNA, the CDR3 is TGTGCCTGGAGTCCCGGCTTCGGGGAGAATTCACCCCTCCACTTT. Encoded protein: CAWSPGFGENSPLHF.